This TCR beta chain was retrieved from a study of CD8 T cells in Susac syndrome (dated by TCRdb to the late 2010s). Some background on the complete study: Whether CD8+ T cell activation and differentiation in Susac syndrome was antigen driven was tested using repertoire sequencing.

RNA was extracted using the RNeasy kit, and about 0.5 to 1 ug of the RNA was reverse transcribed with random hexamers. TCR beta CDR3 regions were amplified with the immunoSEQ multiplex PCR assay covering 54 Vbeta and 13 Jbeta segments. Bias from PCR amplification was corrected by using a synthetic template baseline for primer optimization and for computational correction. As for how the authors treated the data: Reads were assigned to V, D and J genes according to IMGT and analyzed in immunoSEQ Analyzer, with only productive sequences retained. Clonality was computed as one minus Shannon entropy normalized by log2 of the number of productive unique sequences. Public and private clones were assessed among the 100 most prevalent clones of each patient and control. Clones were defined as Susac-specific if absent from the healthy and MS cohorts, from over a thousand published viral clones and from other ImmuneACCESS disease sequences. TCRdb itself trimmed the public reads at Q25 with fastp, ran MiXCR and retained productive beta chains. Identical CDR3 protein sequences are pooled into one entry, listed with their most common genes and DNA. The V and J calls here are based on TCRdb, not the publication. This sample is represented by some 200,000 distinct CDR3 sequences; 85% to 95% of them were singletons. The top ten hold 0.08% to 0.11% of the sample.

Results the study describes overall, beyond this receptor: The number of individuals in the TCR sequencing and HLA analysis was recognized as being relatively small.

Peripheral blood CD8+ and CD4+ T cells from healthy donors, Susac syndrome patients and multiple sclerosis patients were profiled using high-throughput TCR beta sequencing. The healthy donors served as controls matched for age and sex. Bulk CD8+ and CD4+ T cells were purified by magnetic negative isolation, whereas CD8+ TEMRA cells were enriched by FACS. Blood was collected in EDTA tubes and processed within 24 hours, with PBMCs isolated through density gradient centrifugation. PBMCs intended for TCR sequencing were cryopreserved in liquid nitrogen and were subsequently thawed in a 37 degrees C water bath. The sorted or isolated CD4+, CD8+ and CD8+ TEMRA cells had a purity of 90% or higher. As concerns this clonotype: Its antigen remains unidentified. Base qualities are not provided; no much larger clone lies one nucleotide away.

The germline V gene (reference sequence) gives CDR1 as SEHNR and CDR2 as FQNEAQ. The CDR3 runs 13 residues from the cysteine to the phenylalanine. Only the CDR3 region is kept as DNA, spanning 39 bases read in frame from base 1. Trimming removed 1 base from V and 8 bases from J, leaving 11 bases between the germline ends. Sequenced input: CD4+ T cells from PBMCs. The sequence derives from a human donor in good health. The chain joins TRBV7-9 to TRBJ1-2; no D segment can be confidently identified. The CDR3 region: CASSLETGRGYTF. In nucleotides, the sequence is TGTGCCAGCAGCTTAGAGACGGGAAGGGGCTACACCTTC. The CDR3, completed at both ends by the reference TRBV7-9 and TRBJ1-2 genes, gives the full variable domain DTGVSQNPRHKITKRGQNVTFRCDPISEHNRLYWYRQTLGQGPEFLTYFQNEAQLEKSRLLSDRFSAERPKGSFSTLEIQRTEQGDSAMYLCASSLETGRGYTFGSGTRLTVV.